This record looks at one T cell receptor (beta chain) sequence and its context. Its antigen is still unknown. This entry is derived from a study of OX40 agonist ivuxolimab in advanced cancers. About the study: The treatment was a fully human IgG2 OX40 agonist, ivuxolimab.

The study's findings and limits: Clonal expansion was seen in CD4+ and CD8+ blood T cells by week 6 at 0.1 to 3.0 mg/kg.

V was clipped by 3 bases and J by 7 bases; unmatched bases: 6. The length of the CDR3 is 15 residues. The germline CDR1 and CDR2 sequences are KGHSH and LQKENI. Using immunoSEQ multiplex PCR, the repertoire was profiled, and TCRdb retains in-frame clones only, with some absent. The repertoire has fewer than 4,000 clones, 65% to 85% of them found once; the top ten carry 25% to 35%. The source of this sequence is an adult with an advanced solid tumor such as melanoma, head and neck, liver or kidney cancer. This sequence joins TRBV18 and TRBJ2-2, with 9 bases fitting TRBD1. The specimen comprised CD4+ or CD8+ T cells sorted from blood, sampled in a trial of the OX40 agonist ivuxolimab. DNA of the CDR3: TGTGCCAGCTCACCTCCGGACAGGGGTCACGGGGAGCTGTTTTTT. This sequence encodes CASSPPDRGHGELFF.